Included here is one T cell receptor beta chain sequence, with context. Antigen specificity is unknown. This record comes from a study of human T cells and chemical hapten exposure. Turning to the study itself: Application of 0.01% DPC to the upper back was done by patch test, with a reading at 6 days. Study-level results: In the PT1 data, expanded TCR counts showed a positive correlation with patch test score.

During construction of the library, unique molecular identifiers were attached to individual cDNA molecules for quantitative, reproducible TCR counting. Original methodology: Per sample, the median was around 100,000 TCRs, with values from roughly 23,000 to 640,000. TCRdb re-called the RACE reads with MiXCR, one entry per CDR3 protein. These V and J calls derive from TCRdb rather than the authors' analysis. The data contain under 90,000 distinct CDR3 sequences, around 9.5% of them singletons. As to time point: pre-sensitization, week 0. The treatment was: therapeutic diphenylcyclopropenone sensitization with weekly scalp DPC. The V gene's germline CDR1 is SEHNR and CDR2 FQNEAQ (reference sequence). Trimming took 5 bases from V and 1 from J; bases not matched to a gene: 10. The CDR3 consists of 18 residues.

The chain combines TRBV7-9 with TRBJ2-5; the match to TRBD2 covers 13 bases. The sample consisted of whole blood, taken in connection with sensitization to the hapten diphenylcyclopropenone (DPC). This sequence was found in a woman in her thirties or forties with alopecia areata. Some clones in this sample may be carry-over from other donors' samples. The CDR3 nucleotides are TGTGCCAGCAGCACCGGACTAGCGGGGGACAGAACCCAAGAGACCCAGTACTTC. The encoded protein is CASSTGLAGDRTQETQYF.